This record concerns one TCR beta chain sequence. The sample belongs to a study of cytomegalovirus exposure and HLA in healthy donors. The study ran its PCR with 60 Vbeta and 13 Jbeta primers. Assay used: immunoSEQ multiplex PCR; TCRdb lists only in-frame clones, some missing. The table lists 65,000 to 100,000 clones, roughly 77% of them singletons. Germline V lookup: CDR1 MDHEN, CDR2 SYDVKM. V was pared by 7 bases and J by 6 bases, with 7 bases of the junction left unmatched. The CDR3 is 14 amino acids. Source material: PBMCs. This clonotype was obtained from a woman in her thirties or forties in good health and CMV-seropositive. This chain connects TRBV28 to TRBJ1-1; 11 bases map to TRBD1. For the CDR3, the DNA is TGTGCCAGCACCACCGGGACAGGGGGTTCTGAAGCTTTCTTT. Translation gives CASTTGTGGSEAFF. The variable domain in full, with the rest retrieved from reference TRBV28 and TRBJ1-1, is DVKVTQSSRYLVKRTGEKVFLECVQDMDHENMFWYRQDPGLGLRLIYFSYDVKMKEKGDIPEGYSVSREKKERFSLILESASTNQTSMYLCASTTGTGGSEAFFGQGTRLTVV.